One sample yielded the 17 T cell receptor beta chains listed below, sequenced in a study of shared clonotypes between healthy human individuals. Using immunoSEQ multiplex PCR, the repertoire was profiled, and TCRdb retains in-frame clones only, with some absent. The sample comprises over a million clones, about 96% of which are singletons, and over 1% rests with the top ten. The source material was naive CD4+ T cells sorted from blood. Subset meaning: CD45RA+ positively selected. These receptors all stem from a man aged 25 to 45 in good health.

The CDR3 sequence is CASSLIAGLNTGELFF. The CDR3 bases are TGTGCCAGCAGTTTAATAGCGGGACTGAACACCGGGGAGCTGTTTTTT. The genes are TRBV27 and TRBJ2-2, with 8 bases fitting TRBD2. The CDR3 runs to 16 residues. The V gene end was trimmed by 2 bases and the J gene end by 1 base; junction bases not matched to a gene: 3. Germline CDR1 is MNHEY and CDR2 is SMNVEV (reference sequence).

This sequence joins TRBV11-3 and TRBJ2-3; D is unresolved. Trimming stripped 1 base from V and 2 bases from J, with 16 bases between. The CDR3 is 17 amino acids. The germline V gene encodes CDR1 SGHNT and CDR2 YENEEA. The CDR3 here is CASSLGSALDVTDTQYF. DNA for the CDR3: TGTGCCAGCAGCTTAGGTTCGGCCTTGGACGTCACAGATACGCAGTATTTT.

CDR3 DNA sequence: TGTGCCAGCAGTTTAAGGACAGGGGGCGTGCACACTGAAGCTTTCTTT. This encodes CASSLRTGGVHTEAFF. V and J are TRBV27 and TRBJ1-1, with 11 nucleotides matching TRBD1. V was pared by 2 bases and J by 3 bases, with 5 bases of the junction left unmatched. Germline-derived CDR1 and CDR2 are MNHEY and SMNVEV (reference sequence). The CDR3 spans 16 residues.

CDR3: CASSLEGVGGQPQHF. In DNA form, the CDR3 reads TGTGCCAGCAGCTTGGAAGGGGTCGGGGGCCAGCCCCAGCATTTT. The chain uses TRBV5-8 and TRBJ1-5; a weak D match, TRBD1 (6 bases). The germline gives CDR1 SGHTS, CDR2 YDEGEE. The CDR3 extends over 15 amino acids. V lost 0 bases and J 7 bases, leaving 14 bases between the germline ends.

The chain employs TRBV10-3 and TRBJ1-1, with TRBD1 as a possible D gene (5 bases). Germline-derived CDR1 and CDR2 are ENHRY and SYGVKD. This CDR3 is 14 amino acids long. The germline V and J ends were trimmed by 2 bases and 1 base, with 8 bases remaining between them. CDR3 protein: CAISETGQNTEAFF. The CDR3 DNA reads TGTGCCATCAGTGAGACAGGACAGAACACTGAAGCTTTCTTT.

This chain uses TRBV10-2 with TRBJ2-1, with TRBD2 matching over 8 bases. From germline, CDR1 is WSHSY and CDR2 SAAADI. CDR3 length: 13 amino acids. V was pared by 6 bases and J by 8 bases, with 6 bases of the junction left unmatched. The CDR3 is CASRAGTRDEQFF. DNA for the CDR3: TGCGCCAGCAGAGCCGGGACTAGGGATGAGCAGTTCTTC.

The chain carries TRBV11-3 and TRBJ2-1, with TRBD2 matching over 15 bases. The CDR3 spans 19 residues. Trimming cost V 5 bases and J 2 bases; bases outside gene matches: 10. CDR1 SGHNT and CDR2 YENEEA come from the germline V gene. The chain's CDR3 is CASSPEGLAGGSPYNEQFF. The CDR3 nucleotides read TGTGCCAGCAGCCCAGAGGGACTAGCGGGAGGTAGCCCCTACAATGAGCAGTTCTTC.

The rearrangement links TRBV6-1 to TRBJ2-7; D could derive from TRBD1 or TRBD2 (6 bases each). V was trimmed by 5 bases and J by 3 bases, leaving 11 bases between them. Per germline, CDR1 MNHNS and CDR2 SASEGT. The CDR3 sequence is 13 residues long. CDR3 residues: CASSHGGFYEQYF. The CDR3 nucleotides are TGTGCCAGCAGTCACGGGGGCTTCTACGAGCAGTACTTC.

V usage is TRBV7-6 and J usage is TRBJ2-2, with D uncertain. Germline CDR1 reads SGHVS; CDR2 reads FNYEAQ. V lost 4 bases, J lost 1 base, and 7 bases lay in between. CDR3 size: 14 residues. The CDR3 sequence: CASSSRENTGELFF. The CDR3 DNA reads as TGTGCCAGCAGCTCTAGAGAGAACACCGGGGAGCTGTTTTTT.

A word on this clone: Within the sample, other DNA sequences also encode this same CDR3. V usage is TRBV9 and J usage is TRBJ2-3; 14 bases line up with TRBD2. The CDR3 extends over 16 amino acids. The germline gives CDR1 SGDLS, CDR2 YYNGEE. With 7 bases clipped from V and 0 bases from J, the junction kept 4 bases outside the gene matches. CDR3 protein: CASSGTSGSSTDTQYF. DNA for the CDR3: TGTGCCAGCTCCGGGACTAGCGGGAGTAGCACAGATACGCAGTATTTT.

J is TRBJ2-3 and V is TRBV19, with 7 bases lining up with TRBD2. The CDR3 extends over 14 amino acids. V shed 1 base, J shed 4 bases, and the junction held 2 bases outside the gene matches. The germline gives CDR1 LNHDA, CDR2 SQIVND (reference sequence). CDR3 DNA: TGTGCCAGTAGTATAGGGGGGGGTTCAGATACGCAGTATTTT. Amino acids: CASSIGGGSDTQYF.

V and J are TRBV4-1 and TRBJ2-1, with D perhaps being TRBD1 or TRBD2 (5 bases each). The V gene lost 0 bases and the J gene lost 0 bases, with 12 bases spanning the gap. The germline V gene has CDR1 MGHRA and CDR2 YSYEKL. This CDR3 comprises 17 residues. The CDR3 protein is CASSQDTGLNSYNEQFF. The DNA of the CDR3 is TGCGCCAGCAGCCAAGATACGGGGCTCAACTCCTACAATGAGCAGTTCTTC.

The rearrangement joins TRBV6-1 to TRBJ2-5, with D perhaps TRBD2 (6 bases). The CDR3 loop spans 12 amino acids. V gave up 7 bases and J gave up 1 base, with 7 bases separating them. The V gene's germline CDR1 is MNHNS and CDR2 SASEGT. The CDR3 sequence is CASTGSQETQYF. The CDR3 nucleotides are TGTGCCAGCACCGGGAGCCAAGAGACCCAGTACTTC.

This CDR3 is CASKGLAGRTDTQYF. In nucleotides, the CDR3 is TGTGCCAGCAAGGGACTAGCGGGAAGGACAGATACGCAGTATTTT. This chain joins TRBV5-5 and TRBJ2-3, with TRBD2 identical over 13 bases. This CDR3 has 15 amino acids. CDR1 is SGHKS and CDR2 is YYEKEE in the germline V gene (reference sequence). Germline trimming cut 6 bases from V and 3 bases from J; bases unmatched to any gene: 4.

This clone occurred a few times. This specimen includes other DNA sequences encoding the same CDR3. The chain uses TRBV7-2 and TRBJ2-5, with D unresolved. CDR1 is SGHTA and CDR2 is FQGNSA in the germline V gene. The CDR3 runs 11 residues. The V gene lost 0 bases and the J gene lost 4 bases, with 0 bases spanning the gap. The CDR3 DNA follows: TGTGCCAGCAGCTTAGCAGAGACCCAGTACTTC. Its protein product is CASSLAETQYF.

The rearrangement joins TRBV19 to TRBJ2-7; 8 nucleotides line up with TRBD2. The CDR3 runs to 15 residues. The germline V gene has CDR1 LNHDA and CDR2 SQIVND (reference sequence). V lost 9 bases, J lost 1 base, and 11 bases stayed unmatched. In DNA form, the CDR3 reads TGTGCCAGCCGCGAGTCGGCGGGAGGTTCCTACGAGCAGTACTTC. Translated, it gives CASRESAGGSYEQYF.

The J gene is TRBJ2-5, the V gene TRBV18; D gene unclear. This CDR3 is 14 amino acids long. The germline V gene encodes CDR1 KGHSH and CDR2 LQKENI. The V end lost 2 bases, the J end lost 2 bases, and 9 bases lay between the germline ends. The CDR3 is CASSPWAEQETQYF. The CDR3 coding sequence is TGTGCCAGCTCACCATGGGCGGAACAAGAGACCCAGTACTTC.